The 11 T cell receptor beta chains listed next were all sequenced from one sample in a study of CD8 T cells in ankylosing spondylitis. MiXCR, run by TCRdb on the 5' RACE reads, gives a single entry per CDR3 protein. The sample contains about 160,000 distinct CDR3 sequences, roughly 18% of which appear only once. The material sequenced was blood, either unsorted or a sorted T cell fraction (not recorded which). The receptors here all came from a male donor with ankylosing spondylitis or in good health (not recorded which).

Ten or more counts support this clonotype. This chain links TRBV5-1 with TRBJ2-1; D not resolved. There are 14 residues in the CDR3. Deletions cut 4 bases from V and 6 bases from J, with 14 bases between. Germline V gene data show CDR1 as SGHRS and CDR2 as YFSETQ. The CDR3 reads CASSPDRESNEQFF. The CDR3 region has the DNA TGCGCCAGCAGCCCCGACCGAGAAAGCAATGAGCAGTTCTTC.

This clonotype has ten or more counts. V usage is TRBV18 and J usage is TRBJ1-4, with D uncertain. V lost 3 bases and J lost 1, with 9 bases in between. Germline-derived CDR1 and CDR2 are KGHSH and LQKENI. The CDR3 totals 15 residues. CDR3: CASSPFVKTNEKLFF. The CDR3 nucleotides are TGTGCCAGCTCACCCTTCGTGAAAACTAATGAAAAACTGTTTTTT.

The table lists this clonotype with many counts. This chain joins TRBV20-1 and TRBJ2-2; TRBD2 is a possible D gene (6 bases). CDR3 length equals 13 residues. With 6 bases removed from V and 0 bases from J, the gap between germline ends came to 8 bases. CDR1 and CDR2 (germline): DFQATT, SNEGSKA (reference sequence). The CDR3 region is CSAGLSNTGELFF. The CDR3 DNA sequence: TGCAGTGCGGGACTTTCGAACACCGGGGAGCTGTTTTTT.

This clonotype turned up a few times. This chain's CDR3 is CATSDTGLGYTF. CDR3 DNA: TGTGCCACCAGTGACACAGGGTTGGGCTACACCTTC. The gene calls are TRBV24-1 and TRBJ1-2, with TRBD1 as a possible D gene (6 bases). The V gene lost 4 bases and the J gene lost 8 bases, with 10 bases spanning the gap. There are 12 residues in the CDR3. Per germline, CDR1 KGHDR and CDR2 SFDVKD.

The rearrangement uses TRBV19 and TRBJ2-3, with D possibly being TRBD1 (6 bases). CDR1 is LNHDA, CDR2 SQIVND, per germline (reference sequence). Trimming left V 6 bases short and J 0 bases short, with 13 bases between. This CDR3 spans 15 amino acids. In nucleotides, the CDR3 is TGTGCCAGTAGGGGGTCAGGGGTCAGCACAGATACGCAGTATTTT. Protein sequence: CASRGSGVSTDTQYF. Full variable domain (missing parts from reference TRBV19 and TRBJ2-3): DGGITQSPKYLFRKEGQNVTLSCEQNLNHDAMYWYRQDPGQGLRLIYYSQIVNDFQKGDIAEGYSVSREKKESFPLTVTSAQKNPTAFYLCASRGSGVSTDTQYFGPGTRLTVL.

The J gene is TRBJ2-2, the V gene TRBV7-2; TRBD1 matches at 9 bases. The germline gives CDR1 SGHTA, CDR2 FQGNSA. Trimming at V came to 3 bases and at J to 6 bases, leaving 5 bases not matched to a gene. The CDR3 has 15 residues. The CDR3, as DNA: TGTGCCAGCAGCTTGGGGACAGGGTATCCCGGGGAGCTGTTTTTT. This codes for CASSLGTGYPGELFF.

This clonotype showed up many times. The chain joins TRBV24-1 to TRBJ2-2; D is undetermined. The CDR3 is 13 residues long. With 7 bases removed from V and 0 bases from J, the gap between germline ends came to 5 bases. The germline CDR1 and CDR2 sequences are KGHDR and SFDVKD. CDR3 DNA: TGTGCCACCAGGCTATCGAACACCGGGGAGCTGTTTTTT. The encoded protein is CATRLSNTGELFF.

This clonotype was seen at least ten times. The chain employs TRBV5-1 and TRBJ2-5, with D possibly being TRBD2 (6 bases). The CDR3 length is 13 residues. The V gene lost 4 bases and the J gene lost 4 bases, with 11 bases spanning the gap. Looked up from germline, CDR1 is SGHRS and CDR2 is YFSETQ. The CDR3 reads CASSRRGGETQYF. CDR3 DNA: TGCGCCAGCAGCAGGAGGGGTGGAGAGACCCAGTACTTC.

The J gene is TRBJ1-4, the V gene TRBV6-1, with 7 bases aligning to TRBD1. V lost 3 bases, J lost 7 bases, and 5 bases stayed unmatched. Per the germline V gene, CDR1 is MNHNS and CDR2 is SASEGT. The CDR3 sequence is 14 residues long. The CDR3 sequence: CASSDRGGFEKLFF. In nucleotides, the CDR3 is TGTGCCAGCAGTGACAGGGGGGGATTTGAAAAACTGTTTTTT.

This clonotype was counted once. The chain employs TRBV2 and TRBJ2-1; D unresolved. Per germline, CDR1 SNHLY and CDR2 FYNNEI. The CDR3 consists of 14 residues. V was clipped by 8 bases and J by 7 bases, with 18 bases between them. The CDR3, as DNA: TGTGCCAGCCCAGGAAGTGAGTGGTATAATGAGCAGTTCTTC. Amino acid sequence: CASPGSEWYNEQFF.

This clonotype came up many times. The chain carries TRBV20-1 and TRBJ1-1; D remains ambiguous. The V end lost 3 bases, the J end lost 1 base, and 3 bases lay between the germline ends. Germline CDR1 reads DFQATT; CDR2 reads SNEGSKA (reference sequence). The CDR3 is 11 amino acids. This CDR3 reads CSASWNTEAFF. The CDR3 DNA is TGCAGTGCTAGTTGGAACACTGAAGCTTTCTTT.